This T cell receptor beta chain emerged from a study of CD8 T cells in Susac syndrome. Across the study: Patients with Susac syndrome, at blood draw, were therapy-naive, on corticosteroids, or on intravenous immunoglobulin alone.

The CDR3 is made up of 13 amino acids. Losses at the gene ends were 7 bases for V and 3 bases for J; bases not matched to a gene: 7. Germline V gene lookup returns CDR1 SGDLS and CDR2 YYNGEE. Roughly 0.45 to 1 ug RNA was reverse transcribed with random hexamers. In TCRdb, the immunoSEQ multiplex PCR reads were re-called with MiXCR into one record per CDR3 protein. The sample includes about 83,000 distinct CDR3 sequences, 95% to 97% of them seen just once. V and J are TRBV9 and TRBJ2-7, with 7 bases aligning to TRBD2. This receptor was identified in a human donor with Susac syndrome. Source material: CD8+ T cells from PBMCs. The CDR3 region has the DNA TGTGCCAGCGCGCTTGCGGGAGACTACGAGCAGTACTTC. Its protein is CASALAGDYEQYF.